This T cell receptor beta chain is drawn from a study of siplizumab effects on memory and regulatory T cells. From germline, CDR1 is SEHNR and CDR2 FQNEAQ (reference sequence). V was clipped by 5 bases and J by 5 bases, with 15 bases between them. The CDR3 runs 14 residues. Measured with immunoSEQ multiplex PCR; TCRdb has only the in-frame clones, and not every one. This table has 85,000 to 130,000 clones, over 90% appearing once. The receptor's source is a human donor in good health. The sample taken for sequencing was Tregs sorted from blood. The chain employs TRBV7-9 and TRBJ2-5, with no clear D. CDR3 in DNA: TGTGCCAGCAGCCCCTTTGTGGGTGGCGAGACCCAGTACTTC. This translates into CASSPFVGGETQYF.